One T cell receptor (beta chain) is described in this entry. This record comes from a study of blood T cell repertoires in COVID-19. In the study overall: PBMCs, B-cell-depleted T cells, or T cells provided the cDNA or gDNA that made up the material.

In the original workflow: Nucleated cell counts were estimated from reference gene primer amplification. The protocol was immunoSEQ multiplex PCR, while the TCRdb copy is restricted to in-frame clones and leaves out a portion. Clonal size and the V and J genes are those of that table, whereas D and trimming came from the DNA. In the table there are under 300,000 clones, under 85% of which are singletons. Germline loops: CDR1 GTSNPN, CDR2 SVGIG (reference sequence). After removal of 0 bases from V and 5 bases from J, the junction contained 7 bases not matched to a gene. CDR3 length equals 15 residues.

Sequenced: peripheral blood. The rearrangement links TRBV30 to TRBJ2-5, with TRBD1 matching over 9 bases. This TCR derives from a woman aged 40 to 50 with active or convalescent COVID-19. The CDR3 DNA sequence: TGTGCCTGGAGTGTAGGGACAGGGAGTGTGGAGACCCAGTACTTC. It yields the protein CAWSVGTGSVETQYF.